This TCR beta chain was captured by sequencing in a study of long-term antiretroviral therapy in people with HIV. The germline gives CDR1 SGHRS, CDR2 YFSETQ. The CDR3 sequence is 15 residues long. Trimming took off 0 bases at V and 6 bases at J, with 13 bases between the two ends. At the survey level, the v3.0 immunoSEQ assay was run. This table comes from immunoSEQ multiplex PCR, and its TCRdb copy is limited to in-frame clones, with some not included. This table holds about 34,000 clones, roughly 83% found once. This clonotype was sampled from a man aged 18 to 30 with HIV. The chain links TRBV5-1 to TRBJ2-1; a possible D gene is TRBD2 (6 bases). Sequences were derived from unsorted PBMCs, sampled 1.9 years after starting antiretroviral therapy. The CDR3 loop reads CASSLGRGRFNEQFF. CDR3 nucleotides: TGCGCCAGCAGCTTGGGGCGGGGTAGATTCAATGAGCAGTTCTTC.